A single sample gave rise to the 26 T cell receptor beta chains below, sequenced in a study of blood T cell repertoires in COVID-19. Here immunoSEQ multiplex PCR was the method, and the copy in TCRdb shows in-frame clones only, minus some. This table holds about 240,000 clones, 80% to 85% found once. The sample was peripheral blood. These TCRs come from a woman aged 18-29 years with acute or convalescent COVID-19.

This chain uses TRBV30 with TRBJ1-5; D unresolved. Deletions cut 2 bases from V and 5 bases from J, with 13 bases between. CDR1 and CDR2 from the germline V gene are GTSNPN and SVGIG (reference sequence). The CDR3 contains 14 residues. CDR3 in amino acids: CAWSRMGVDQPQHF. In DNA, the CDR3 is TGTGCCTGGAGTCGCATGGGAGTGGATCAGCCCCAGCATTTT.

The genes are TRBV24-1 and TRBJ2-1; 7 bases map to TRBD2. The CDR3 totals 14 residues. Looked up from germline, CDR1 is KGHDR and CDR2 is SFDVKD. The J segment lost 4 bases and the V segment lost 6 bases, leaving 5 bases of the junction unmatched. For the CDR3, the DNA is TGTGCCACCAGTCAACAGCGGGATTACAATGAGCAGTTCTTC. As protein: CATSQQRDYNEQFF.

This chain uses TRBV28 with TRBJ2-7; D remains ambiguous. Deletions cut 5 bases from V and 2 bases from J, with 4 bases between. CDR1 MDHEN and CDR2 SYDVKM come from the germline V gene. The CDR3 contains 11 residues. The CDR3, as DNA: TGTGCCAGCAGTCGTACCTACGAGCAGTACTTC. Its translation is CASSRTYEQYF.

The count of this clone is one. The genes are TRBV15 and TRBJ2-7; 7 bases map to TRBD1. Germline V gives CDR1 LNHNV, CDR2 YYDKDF (reference sequence). J gave up 2 bases and V 3 bases, and 7 bases lay outside the gene matches. The CDR3 sequence is 15 residues long. CDR3 nucleotide sequence: TGTGCCACCAGCAGGGGTCGGGACAGAACCTACGAGCAGTACTTC. Protein: CATSRGRDRTYEQYF. The full variable domain, in which reference TRBV15 and TRBJ2-7 provide the parts outside the CDR3, is DAMVIQNPRYQVTQFGKPVTLSCSQTLNHNVMYWYQQKSSQAPKLLFHYYDKDFNNEADTPDNFQSRRPNTSFCFLDIRSPGLGDTAMYLCATSRGRDRTYEQYFGPGTRLTVT.

This chain joins TRBV21-1 and TRBJ2-7; the DNA was not compared with TRBD2, the D call given in the table. TRBV21-1 is designated a pseudogene. The CDR3 extends over 12 amino acids. CDR3 loop: CASSKETYEQYF. The CDR3 nucleotides are TGTGCCAGCAGCAAGGAGACCTACGAGCAGTACTTC.

This rearrangement joins TRBV7-9 to TRBJ1-2, with 7 bases matching TRBD1. With 5 bases clipped from V and 3 bases from J, the junction kept 6 bases outside the gene matches. The CDR3 length is 14 residues. Germline V CDR1 and CDR2: SEHNR, FQNEAQ (reference sequence). The CDR3 region has the DNA TGTGCCAGCAGCCCACTGACAGGGCACTATGGCTACACCTTC. Translated: CASSPLTGHYGYTF.

This clone has a handful of counts. The chain combines TRBV28 with TRBJ2-7, with 13 bases fitting TRBD2. The CDR3 runs to 17 residues. Germline V gene data show CDR1 as MDHEN and CDR2 as SYDVKM. Trimming removed 7 bases from V and 2 bases from J; junction bases left unmatched: 11. Here the CDR3 reads CASTGTSGDSSPYEQYF. The CDR3 region has the DNA TGTGCCAGCACCGGGACTAGCGGGGACTCCAGTCCCTACGAGCAGTACTTC. The full variable domain, its missing parts supplied by reference TRBV28 and TRBJ2-7, is DVKVTQSSRYLVKRTGEKVFLECVQDMDHENMFWYRQDPGLGLRLIYFSYDVKMKEKGDIPEGYSVSREKKERFSLILESASTNQTSMYLCASTGTSGDSSPYEQYFGPGTRLTVT.

This clone was picked up a small number of times. This chain connects TRBV7-9 to TRBJ1-4; 8 bases fit TRBD1. Unmatched junction bases numbered 3, after V lost 5 bases and J lost 7 bases. Germline CDR1 and CDR2: SEHNR and FQNEAQ (reference sequence). The CDR3 extends over 13 amino acids. The CDR3 reads CASSQGASEKLFF. The CDR3 DNA reads as TGTGCCAGCAGCCAGGGGGCAAGTGAAAAACTGTTTTTT.

This rearrangement joins TRBV3-1 (or the pseudogene TRBV3-2) to TRBJ2-7; 9 bases match TRBD2. Germline trimming cut 0 bases from V and 2 bases from J; bases unmatched to any gene: 5. The CDR3 is made up of 16 amino acids. Per the germline V gene, CDR1 is LGHDT and CDR2 is YNNKEL (reference sequence). The DNA for the CDR3 is TGTGCCAGCAGCCAAGATCACCTAGCGGGGACCTACGAGCAGTACTTC. It yields the protein CASSQDHLAGTYEQYF.

The rearrangement uses TRBV5-4 and TRBJ1-2; 10 positions agree with TRBD1. In germline, CDR1 is SGHNT, CDR2 YYREEE (reference sequence). The junction had 6 bases not matched to a gene; V was cut back by 2 bases and J by 8 bases. CDR3 length: 14 amino acids. The CDR3 bases are TGTGCCAGCAGCTTCGACAGGGGGCAAGGAGGCTACACCTTC. It translates to CASSFDRGQGGYTF. The entire variable domain, with the rest obtained from reference TRBV5-4 and TRBJ1-2, is as follows: ETGVTQSPTHLIKTRGQQVTLRCSSQSGHNTVSWYQQALGQGPQFIFQYYREEENGRGNFPPRFSGLQFPNYSSELNVNALELDDSALYLCASSFDRGQGGYTFGSGTRLTVV.

The chain uses TRBV5-1 and TRBJ2-1; TRBD2 agrees at 7 bases. Germline CDR1 SGHRS, CDR2 YFSETQ. The CDR3 extends over 17 amino acids. J was trimmed by 6 bases and V by 2 bases; bases with no gene match: 14. CDR3 DNA: TGCGCCAGCAGCTTCGGGGAGGGGACCCGGGGGGTCAATGAGCAGTTCTTC. Its translation is CASSFGEGTRGVNEQFF.

This chain connects TRBV9 to TRBJ2-1; 11 nucleotides agree with TRBD2. V shed 0 bases, J shed 8 bases, and the junction held 10 bases outside the gene matches. Germline CDR1 and CDR2: SGDLS and YYNGEE. The CDR3 is 17 amino acids. The CDR3 loop reads CASSVGLAGHVRDEQFF. Here the CDR3 DNA reads TGTGCCAGCAGCGTAGGACTAGCGGGACACGTTAGGGATGAGCAGTTCTTC.

The V and J genes are TRBV10-3 and TRBJ2-1; 9 bases agree with TRBD2. Unmatched junction bases numbered 21, after V lost 2 bases and J lost 10 bases. The CDR3 contains 19 residues. The germline V gene encodes CDR1 ENHRY and CDR2 SYGVKD. The CDR3 loop is CAISERENKGGREGHEQFF. Here the CDR3 DNA reads TGTGCCATCAGTGAGAGGGAGAACAAAGGAGGGCGGGAGGGCCACGAGCAGTTCTTC.

V is TRBV15 and J is TRBJ1-2; D gene uncertain. Between the trimmed V and J ends, which lost 0 bases and 5 bases, there was a span of 16 bases. Germline V gene data show CDR1 as LNHNV and CDR2 as YYDKDF (reference sequence). The CDR3 covers 16 residues. The CDR3 sequence: CATSREWEGLWYGYTF. The CDR3 DNA is TGTGCCACCAGCAGAGAGTGGGAGGGTCTTTGGTATGGCTACACCTTC.

This clone has only one observation. The chain joins TRBV7-2 to TRBJ2-4, with 7 nucleotides matching TRBD1. This CDR3 has 19 residues. Germline V lookup: CDR1 SGHTA, CDR2 FQGNSA. Unmatched junction bases numbered 16, after V lost 5 bases and J lost 0 bases. CDR3 in DNA: TGTGCCAGCAGCCCGATGGACAGGTCCCCACCAGGAGCCAAAAACATTCAGTACTTC. It yields the protein CASSPMDRSPPGAKNIQYF.

The genes are TRBV28 and TRBJ2-3; D is perhaps TRBD2 (5 bases). Germline CDR1 and CDR2: MDHEN and SYDVKM. The CDR3 runs to 14 residues. Trimming cost V 5 bases and J 2 bases, with 11 bases left between them. The CDR3 protein is CASSPGIYTDTQYF. CDR3 in DNA: TGTGCCAGCAGTCCCGGGATTTACACAGATACGCAGTATTTT.

V usage is TRBV2 and J usage is TRBJ2-7; 11 nucleotides line up with TRBD1. The CDR3 covers 15 residues. Germline-derived CDR1 and CDR2 are SNHLY and FYNNEI. The J segment lost 2 bases and the V segment lost 7 bases, leaving 7 bases of the junction unmatched. Here the CDR3 reads CASTRGTGGTYEQYF. CDR3 DNA sequence: TGTGCCAGCACTAGAGGGACAGGGGGGACCTACGAGCAGTACTTC.

This clone was observed a few times. The V call is TRBV27, the J call TRBJ2-7; D perhaps matches TRBD2 (5 bases). V gave up 0 bases and J gave up 1 base, with 10 bases separating them. Germline-derived CDR1 and CDR2 are MNHEY and SMNVEV (reference sequence). The CDR3 has 15 amino acids. Written as DNA, the CDR3 is TGTGCCAGCAGTTTATCGATTCGGGGATCCTACGAGCAGTACTTC. It yields the protein CASSLSIRGSYEQYF.

The V gene is TRBV7-9, the J gene TRBJ2-3; the D gene is possibly TRBD2 (5 bases). Per the germline V gene, CDR1 is SEHNR and CDR2 is FQNEAQ (reference sequence). Between the trimmed V and J ends, which lost 0 bases and 14 bases, there was a span of 15 bases. There are 13 residues in the CDR3. As DNA, the CDR3 is TGTGCCAGCAGCTTAGCGCCGTCTCCAGAGGGGTATTTT. It specifies CASSLAPSPEGYF.

The chain has TRBV11-2 and TRBJ1-1; D is undetermined. This CDR3 is 12 amino acids long. CDR1 is SGHAT and CDR2 is FQNNGV in the germline V gene. Between the trimmed V and J ends, which lost 7 bases and 1 base, there was a span of 7 bases. CDR3 sequence: CASKSTNTEAFF. The DNA of the CDR3 is TGTGCCAGCAAGAGTACGAACACTGAAGCTTTCTTT.

The V and J genes are TRBV6-6 and TRBJ1-5; no clear D. The V and J ends lost 2 bases and 4 bases respectively, with 9 bases between them. The CDR3 runs to 14 residues. Per the germline V gene, CDR1 is MNHNY and CDR2 is SVGAGI (reference sequence). In DNA, the CDR3 is TGTGCCAGCAGTTACGGACGGGAAAATCAGCCCCAGCATTTT. As protein: CASSYGRENQPQHF.

The CDR3 nucleotides read TGTGCCAGCAGTTTAGACCTCAGGGGGGAGGGCAATCAGCCCCAGCATTTT. Residues: CASSLDLRGEGNQPQHF. The rearrangement links TRBV28 to TRBJ1-5; 7 nucleotides align to TRBD1. After removal of 2 bases from V and 2 bases from J, the junction contained 9 bases not matched to a gene. CDR1 and CDR2 from the germline V gene are MDHEN and SYDVKM. This CDR3 comprises 17 residues. The entire variable domain, with the rest obtained from reference TRBV28 and TRBJ1-5, is as follows: DVKVTQSSRYLVKRTGEKVFLECVQDMDHENMFWYRQDPGLGLRLIYFSYDVKMKEKGDIPEGYSVSREKKERFSLILESASTNQTSMYLCASSLDLRGEGNQPQHFGDGTRLSIL.

The chain uses TRBV6-1 and TRBJ2-3, with D perhaps matching TRBD1 (6 bases). Germline CDR1 MNHNS, CDR2 SASEGT. CDR3 length equals 15 residues. Trimming shortened V by 1 base and J by 2 bases, and 10 bases separated the two germline ends. The CDR3: CASSEDPGVTDTQYF. The CDR3 nucleotides read TGTGCCAGCAGTGAAGATCCAGGGGTCACAGATACGCAGTATTTT.

The chain carries TRBV20-1 and TRBJ2-7; D is perhaps TRBD2 (5 bases). Trimming left V 3 bases short and J 3 bases short, with 9 bases between. This CDR3 region has 12 residues. CDR1 is DFQATT and CDR2 is SNEGSKA in the germline V gene (reference sequence). CDR3 loop: CSASYGNYEQYF. CDR3 nucleotides: TGCAGTGCTAGTTACGGGAACTACGAGCAGTACTTC.

V gene TRBV11-2 combines with J gene TRBJ1-1; 8 bases fit TRBD1. With V trimmed by 2 bases and J by 12 bases, 5 bases remained unmatched. This CDR3 has 12 amino acids. Per germline, CDR1 SGHAT and CDR2 FQNNGV. This chain's CDR3 is CASSLRDRLTFF. The CDR3, as DNA: TGTGCCAGCAGCTTACGGGACAGGCTCACTTTCTTT.

The V and J genes are TRBV7-9 and TRBJ1-4; 11 nucleotides agree with TRBD1. The germline V gene has CDR1 SEHNR and CDR2 FQNEAQ (reference sequence). The ends lost 5 bases at V and 7 bases at J; junction bases unmatched: 3. CDR3 size: 14 residues. The CDR3 protein is CASSQGQGGEKLFF. CDR3 DNA: TGTGCCAGCAGCCAGGGACAGGGGGGTGAAAAACTGTTTTTT.